These 15 T cell receptor beta chains share one sample of origin, sequenced in a study of early T cells in non-severe SARS-CoV-2 infection. MiXCR was run by TCRdb on the 5' RACE reads, yielding one entry per CDR3 protein. The table includes fewer than 120,000 distinct CDR3 sequences, around an eighth detected once. The sequenced sample was whole blood, obtained at baseline. These receptors were collected from an adult who was a healthcare worker with PCR-confirmed SARS-CoV-2 infection or an uninfected control (not recorded which).

The sample holds a few counts of this clonotype. The V gene is TRBV29-1, the J gene TRBJ1-2; maybe TRBD1 (5 bases). The CDR3 covers 12 residues. Between the trimmed V and J ends, which lost 5 bases and 4 bases, there was a span of 11 bases. Germline assignment: CDR1 SQVTM and CDR2 ANQGSEA. Here the CDR3 DNA reads TGCAGCGTTCAGGGTCGAAGCTATGGCTACACCTTC. It yields the protein CSVQGRSYGYTF.

The chain is built from TRBV27 and TRBJ1-5; D might be TRBD1 (5 bases). Germline lookup yields CDR1 MNHEY and CDR2 SMNVEV (reference sequence). CDR3 size: 14 residues. V dropped 1 base and J dropped 5 bases, with 9 bases sitting between them. The CDR3 loop is CASSLLGGDQPQHF. The DNA of the CDR3 is TGTGCCAGCAGTTTATTGGGGGGGGATCAGCCCCAGCATTTT.

In this sample, this clonotype turned up a few times. The chain employs TRBV28 and TRBJ2-7; 9 positions agree with TRBD1. CDR1 and CDR2 from the germline V gene are MDHEN and SYDVKM. The V gene end was trimmed by 6 bases and the J gene end by 4 bases; junction bases not matched to a gene: 4. The CDR3 spans 13 residues. CDR3 nucleotides: TGTGCCAGCAGCACAGGGGGCCGGTACGAGCAGTACTTC. It codes for CASSTGGRYEQYF.

The V call is TRBV7-3, the J call TRBJ2-5; TRBD2 matches 10 bases. The V and J ends lost 4 bases and 5 bases, in that order; junction bases with no gene match: 7. This CDR3 is 15 amino acids long. CDR1 and CDR2 from the germline V gene are SGHTA and FQGTGA. CDR3 amino acids: CASSSGPSGSETQYF. In DNA form, the CDR3 reads TGTGCCAGCAGCTCAGGTCCTAGCGGGAGTGAGACCCAGTACTTC.

This clonotype was picked up many times. The CDR3 spells CASRQGAPTEQYF. CDR3 bases: TGTGCCAGCAGACAGGGGGCGCCGACCGAGCAGTACTTC. J is TRBJ2-7 and V is TRBV28; 9 nucleotides line up with TRBD1. V lost 6 bases, J lost 6 bases, and 6 bases stayed unmatched. The CDR3 runs 13 residues. The germline CDR1 and CDR2 sequences are MDHEN and SYDVKM.

The chain combines TRBV19 with TRBJ2-1, with 9 bases that match TRBD1. CDR1 and CDR2 from the germline V gene are LNHDA and SQIVND (reference sequence). V was clipped by 10 bases and J by 10 bases; unmatched bases: 5. The CDR3 runs 11 residues. The CDR3 bases are TGTGCCACAAGGACAGGGGCAGAGCAGTTCTTC. Encoded protein: CATRTGAEQFF.

This clonotype has more than one count but fewer than ten. This rearrangement joins TRBV20-1 to TRBJ1-1, with D tentatively TRBD1 (5 bases). V lost 3 bases, J lost 5 bases, and 13 bases lay in between. The CDR3 extends over 13 amino acids. The V gene's germline CDR1 is DFQATT and CDR2 SNEGSKA (reference sequence). CDR3 region: CSASVPGRTEAFF. The CDR3 DNA is TGCAGTGCTAGTGTCCCAGGGAGAACTGAAGCTTTCTTT.

CDR3 DNA: TGTGCCAGCGGAGACAGGGCGTTCGGGATGGCCAACGTCCTGACTTTC. Protein: CASGDRAFGMANVLTF. The chain employs TRBV2 and TRBJ2-6, with 7 bases fitting TRBD1. This CDR3 is built from 16 residues. V was clipped by 8 bases and J by 6 bases; unmatched bases: 13. Germline V gene lookup returns CDR1 SNHLY and CDR2 FYNNEI.

Only a few counts were recorded for this clonotype. One end of the junction is discordant with germline, which a read error may explain. CDR3 DNA: TGTGCCAGCAGTGAATTAGGGGTCGGCTCCTACGAACAGTACTTC. Protein sequence: CASSELGVGSYEQYF. The rearrangement joins TRBV6-1 to TRBJ2-7; D may be TRBD1 (5 bases). The CDR3 length is 15 residues. The V gene's germline CDR1 is MNHNS and CDR2 SASEGT.

This clonotype has at least ten counts. This rearrangement joins TRBV12-3 or TRBV12-4 to TRBJ2-1, with D possibly being TRBD1 (6 bases). V gave up 5 bases and J gave up 5 bases, with 19 bases separating them. This CDR3 contains 16 residues. Here the CDR3 reads CASSSPSTGANNEQFF. CDR3 bases: TGTGCCAGCAGTAGCCCGTCGACAGGAGCGAACAATGAGCAGTTCTTC.

This clonotype has ten or more counts. The CDR3 protein is CASSTGQGVKSYEQYF. In nucleotides, the CDR3 is TGTGCCAGTAGTACCGGACAGGGGGTGAAGTCCTACGAGCAGTACTTC. The chain couples TRBV19 to TRBJ2-7; 10 bases map to TRBD1. Losses at the gene ends were 4 bases for V and 1 base for J; bases not matched to a gene: 7. CDR1 LNHDA and CDR2 SQIVND come from the germline V gene (reference sequence). The CDR3 consists of 16 residues.

This clonotype was seen repeatedly, ten times or more. The chain recombines TRBV29-1 with TRBJ2-1; D is perhaps TRBD2 (6 bases). This CDR3 comprises 14 residues. V was pared by 1 base and J by 10 bases, with 17 bases between. CDR1 SQVTM and CDR2 ANQGSEA come from the germline V gene. CDR3 DNA sequence: TGCAGCGTTGAAGCCCGAGGAGGGGCCGGGGAGCAGTTCTTC. Protein: CSVEARGGAGEQFF.

This clonotype was seen only a few times. The chain couples TRBV21-1 to TRBJ2-1. TRBV21-1 is noted as a pseudogene. This CDR3 is built from 14 residues. CDR3 sequence (DNA): TGTGCCAGCAGCTGTACGGTGCCTAGGGATGAGCAGTTCTTC. The encoded protein is CASSCTVPRDEQFF.

The chain combines TRBV6-2 or TRBV6-3 with TRBJ2-1, with D hard to call. The CDR3 spans 11 residues. The V end was cut by 1 base, the J end by 9 bases, with 4 bases between. Germline loops: CDR1 MNHEY, CDR2 SVGEGT. As DNA, the CDR3 is TGTGCCAGCAGTTACTATGGTGAGCAGTTCTTC. Translating gives CASSYYGEQFF.

This clonotype was seen only a few times. The chain employs TRBV19 and TRBJ2-2; possible D gene TRBD2, 5 bases. Germline loops: CDR1 LNHDA, CDR2 SQIVND (reference sequence). V was cut by 7 bases and J by 1 base, with 10 bases left in between. The CDR3 loop spans 14 amino acids. The CDR3 loop reads CASNGRGNTGELFF. CDR3 coding DNA: TGTGCCAGTAACGGTCGGGGGAACACCGGGGAGCTGTTTTTT.